Listed here are 28 T cell receptor beta chains from one sample, sequenced in a study of Ad26.COV2.S vaccination and SARS-CoV-2 variants. The method was immunoSEQ multiplex PCR; TCRdb's version includes in-frame clones alone and lacks a portion of them. The profile shows approximately 240,000 clones, more than 75% of them singletons. Sample treatment: roughly 19 received Ad26.COV2.S at low or high dose, single or two shots; 5 received placebo; per-sample allocation not given. The investigators took samples on day 63 after the first vaccine or placebo injection. The sample was peripheral blood, taken in a trial of Ad26.COV2.S vaccine versus placebo. The source is a person between 18 and 65 years old who received the Ad26.COV2.S COVID-19 vaccine or a placebo.

The chain is built from TRBV18 and TRBJ1-1; D unresolved. In germline, CDR1 is KGHSH, CDR2 LQKENI. The CDR3 covers 13 residues. Trimming shortened V by 2 bases and J by 4 bases, and 8 bases separated the two germline ends. The CDR3, as DNA: TGTGCCAGCTCACCATCGGCCAGCACTGAAGCTTTCTTT. Translation: CASSPSASTEAFF.

This clone came up a few times. This rearrangement joins TRBV30 to TRBJ2-7, with TRBD1 as a possible D gene (5 bases). Trimming took off 2 bases at V and 7 bases at J, with 12 bases between the two ends. The CDR3 consists of 12 residues. Germline CDR1 reads GTSNPN; CDR2 reads SVGIG (reference sequence). For the CDR3, the DNA is TGTGCCTGGAGTCAGGGCTCGAGAGAGCAGTACTTC. Amino acids: CAWSQGSREQYF.

This rearrangement joins TRBV24-1 to TRBJ2-7, with a possible D match to TRBD2 (5 bases). Germline-derived CDR1 and CDR2 are KGHDR and SFDVKD. V was shortened by 7 bases and J by 0 bases, with 9 bases between the two germline ends. The CDR3 is 13 amino acids. The CDR3 DNA sequence: TGTGCCACCAGCGTGGGGAGCTCCTACGAGCAGTACTTC. This codes for CATSVGSSYEQYF.

The chain uses TRBV6-5 and TRBJ2-5; 13 nucleotides agree with TRBD2. V gave up 0 bases and J gave up 5 bases; unmatched junction bases: 3. This CDR3 is 16 amino acids long. Germline-derived CDR1 and CDR2 are MNHEY and SVGAGI. The DNA for the CDR3 is TGTGCCAGCAGTTACTCTGGGACTAGCGGGATGGAGACCCAGTACTTC. Its protein is CASSYSGTSGMETQYF.

This sequence joins TRBV4-1 and TRBJ1-2, with D possibly TRBD1 on 6 matching bases. The germline V gene encodes CDR1 MGHRA and CDR2 YSYEKL. Deletions cut 0 bases from V and 8 bases from J, with 19 bases between. The CDR3 covers 16 residues. As DNA, the CDR3 is TGCGCCAGCAGCCAAGATAGGCTCACAGGGCTCGGCGGCTACACCTTC. Its protein product is CASSQDRLTGLGGYTF.

This rearrangement joins TRBV6-6 to TRBJ2-2; TRBD2 might be the D (6 bases). V lost 3 bases and J 7 bases, leaving 15 bases between the germline ends. Germline V gene sequence: CDR1 MNHNY, CDR2 SVGAGI (reference sequence). The CDR3 is 15 residues long. CDR3 sequence (DNA): TGTGCCAGCAGTTATTTGGGGGGAGTACTCGGGGAGCTGTTTTTT. Translated, it gives CASSYLGGVLGELFF.

The CDR3 reads CASSTPPYSPLHF. CDR3 coding DNA: TGTGCCAGCAGTACCCCACCGTACTCACCCCTCCACTTT. The J gene is TRBJ1-6, the V gene TRBV6-6; D gene uncertain. The V gene lost 5 bases and the J gene lost 10 bases, with 12 bases spanning the gap. Germline V gives CDR1 MNHNY, CDR2 SVGAGI (reference sequence). The CDR3 runs to 13 residues.

V usage is TRBV30 and J usage is TRBJ2-1; TRBD1 matches at 7 bases. Germline assignment: CDR1 GTSNPN and CDR2 SVGIG (reference sequence). The V segment lost 0 bases and the J segment 8 bases; nucleotides outside the gene matches: 7. The CDR3 covers 14 residues. In DNA form, the CDR3 reads TGTGCCTGGAGTGTACAGGGGAGCTGGGATGAGCAGTTCTTC. Its translation: CAWSVQGSWDEQFF.

This chain joins TRBV4-1 and TRBJ1-3; D gene unclear. Trimming left V 2 bases short and J 0 bases short, with 11 bases between. CDR1 is MGHRA, CDR2 YSYEKL, per germline. CDR3 length equals 16 residues. In nucleotides, the CDR3 is TGCGCCAGCAGCCAACTGAGGGCAGACTCTGGAAACACCATATATTTT. Translating it yields CASSQLRADSGNTIYF.

The chain recombines TRBV5-5 with TRBJ1-5; D is ambiguous. Germline assignment: CDR1 SGHKS and CDR2 YYEKEE (reference sequence). This CDR3 has 12 amino acids. V dropped 5 bases and J dropped 2 bases, with 5 bases sitting between them. This CDR3 reads CASRVGNQPQHF. For the CDR3, the DNA is TGTGCCAGCAGGGTGGGCAATCAGCCCCAGCATTTT.

This clone has only one observation. The CDR3 nucleotides are TGTGCCACCAGTCCCCAGGGGGCGCCCACCGGGGAGCTGTTTTTT. Its protein product is CATSPQGAPTGELFF. The chain recombines TRBV24-1 with TRBJ2-2; 8 bases agree with TRBD1. CDR1 and CDR2 from the germline V gene are KGHDR and SFDVKD. The V gene end was trimmed by 6 bases and the J gene end by 4 bases; junction bases not matched to a gene: 6. This CDR3 comprises 15 residues.

This chain connects TRBV11-1 to TRBJ2-4, with TRBD1 identical over 7 bases. The junction had 8 bases not matched to a gene; V was cut back by 4 bases and J by 2 bases. The CDR3 covers 16 residues. The germline V gene encodes CDR1 SGHAT and CDR2 FQDESV (reference sequence). CDR3 nucleotide sequence: TGTGCCAGCAGCTCCGGGGACAGTCCCACCAAAAACATTCAGTACTTC. Protein product: CASSSGDSPTKNIQYF.

V usage is TRBV7-2 and J usage is TRBJ2-1; D uncertain. The CDR3 contains 15 residues. The germline V and J ends were trimmed by 5 bases and 0 bases, with 11 bases remaining between them. Germline CDR1 SGHTA, CDR2 FQGNSA. The CDR3 region has the DNA TGTGCCAGCAGCCCTTCCCAGAGCTCCTACAATGAGCAGTTCTTC. Translation gives CASSPSQSSYNEQFF.

V usage is TRBV4-3 and J usage is TRBJ1-1, with D possibly matching TRBD1 (5 bases). The germline V gene encodes CDR1 LGHNA and CDR2 YSLEER. CDR3 length equals 15 residues. With 0 bases removed from V and 2 bases from J, the gap between germline ends came to 10 bases. CDR3 in amino acids: CASSQDRQGNTEAFF. In nucleotides, the CDR3 is TGCGCCAGCAGCCAAGATCGGCAGGGTAACACTGAAGCTTTCTTT.

In DNA, the CDR3 is TGTGCCAGCAGCTCAGGGGTAACCTATGGCTACACCTTC. Amino acid sequence: CASSSGVTYGYTF. The chain links TRBV7-2 to TRBJ1-2, with D possibly TRBD1 on 6 matching bases. This CDR3 is 13 amino acids long. Germline V CDR1 and CDR2: SGHTA, FQGNSA. V was clipped by 4 bases and J by 4 bases, with 10 bases between them.

This chain connects TRBV15 to TRBJ1-2; D is unclear. The ends were cut back, 0 bases at V and 2 bases at J, with 4 bases in the middle. Germline CDR1 is LNHNV and CDR2 is YYDKDF (reference sequence). This CDR3 contains 13 residues. The CDR3 protein is CATSRDRNYGYTF. The DNA for the CDR3 is TGTGCCACCAGCAGAGATCGCAACTATGGCTACACCTTC.

The rearrangement links TRBV27 to TRBJ2-1; 9 nucleotides agree with TRBD1. The CDR3 is 13 residues long. Per the germline V gene, CDR1 is MNHEY and CDR2 is SMNVEV (reference sequence). Unmatched junction bases numbered 4, after V lost 9 bases and J lost 4 bases. The CDR3 loop reads CASKTGGYNEQFF. The CDR3, as DNA: TGTGCCAGTAAGACAGGGGGGTACAATGAGCAGTTCTTC.

The J gene is TRBJ2-1, the V gene TRBV9, with D tentatively TRBD2 (6 bases). Trimming removed 3 bases at V and 6 bases at J, with 13 bases between. CDR1 SGDLS and CDR2 YYNGEE come from the germline V gene. The CDR3 covers 14 residues. Here the CDR3 reads CASSAGTEGNEQFF. The CDR3 DNA reads as TGTGCCAGCAGCGCAGGGACGGAGGGCAATGAGCAGTTCTTC.

In its sample, this clone was seen once. The gene calls are TRBV30 and TRBJ1-1; D is undetermined. Germline V gene sequence: CDR1 GTSNPN, CDR2 SVGIG (reference sequence). Trimming left V 1 base short and J 11 bases short, with 8 bases between. CDR3 length: 10 amino acids. CDR3 bases: TGTGCCTGGAGTGGGAAGGTGGCTTTCTTT. Protein: CAWSGKVAFF.

The chain uses TRBV30 and TRBJ1-3, with D hard to call. The CDR3 length is 12 residues. The germline V gene has CDR1 GTSNPN and CDR2 SVGIG (reference sequence). The CDR3 spells CARSRSGNTIYF. The CDR3 DNA sequence: TGTGCGCGTTCTCGCTCTGGAAACACCATATATTTT.

Only one count was recorded for this clone. The chain has TRBV5-1 and TRBJ1-4, with D possibly TRBD1 on 6 matching bases. The ends were cut back, 5 bases at V and 4 bases at J, with 12 bases in the middle. Per germline, CDR1 SGHRS and CDR2 YFSETQ. CDR3 length: 14 amino acids. The CDR3 sequence: CASSIDRSNEKLFF. The CDR3 coding sequence is TGCGCCAGCAGTATCGACAGGAGTAATGAAAAACTGTTTTTT.

This chain connects TRBV9 to TRBJ2-5; maybe TRBD1 (6 bases). V shed 4 bases and J shed 2 bases, with 12 bases lying between them. CDR3 length: 14 amino acids. Germline CDR1 reads SGDLS; CDR2 reads YYNGEE. CDR3 in DNA: TGTGCCAGCAGCACCGGGACATTTCAAGAGACCCAGTACTTC. Translating gives CASSTGTFQETQYF.

CDR3 region: CASSLQSGYEQYF. CDR3 in DNA: TGCGCCAGCAGCCTTCAATCGGGCTACGAGCAGTACTTC. The chain carries TRBV4-1 and TRBJ2-7; no clear D gene. CDR1 is MGHRA, CDR2 YSYEKL, per germline. The CDR3 contains 13 residues. Trimming took 4 bases from V and 3 from J, leaving 10 bases between them.

The genes are TRBV6-5 and TRBJ1-1; D not resolved. This CDR3 region has 16 residues. Germline V gives CDR1 MNHEY, CDR2 SVGAGI. Trimming removed 0 bases from V and 4 bases from J, with 15 bases in between. The CDR3 reads CASSYSKGKGFTEAFF. In nucleotides, the CDR3 is TGTGCCAGCAGTTACTCGAAAGGGAAGGGTTTCACTGAAGCTTTCTTT.

The genes are TRBV28 and TRBJ2-5; possible D gene TRBD2, 6 bases. V lost 6 bases and J 3 bases, leaving 8 bases between the germline ends. The germline CDR1 and CDR2 sequences are MDHEN and SYDVKM. This CDR3 is 12 amino acids long. CDR3 nucleotides: TGTGCCAGCAGGACGGGGGAAGAGACCCAGTACTTC. It yields the protein CASRTGEETQYF.

This chain uses TRBV13 with TRBJ2-2; D is perhaps TRBD2 (6 bases). Trimming took off 5 bases at V and 0 bases at J, with 10 bases between the two ends. This CDR3 spans 15 amino acids. CDR1 is PRHDT, CDR2 FYEKMQ, per germline (reference sequence). CDR3 loop: CASSPTSANTGELFF. The CDR3 region has the DNA TGTGCCAGCAGCCCGACTAGTGCGAACACCGGGGAGCTGTTTTTT.

The V call is TRBV28, the J call TRBJ1-5; the D is unclear. Trimming removed 4 bases at V and 2 bases at J, with 9 bases between. The germline CDR1 and CDR2 sequences are MDHEN and SYDVKM. There are 14 residues in the CDR3. Here the CDR3 reads CASSSASGNQPQHF. The CDR3 DNA reads as TGTGCCAGCAGTTCCGCCAGCGGCAATCAGCCCCAGCATTTT.

This rearrangement joins TRBV14 to TRBJ2-7; 16 bases match TRBD2. Germline-derived CDR1 and CDR2 are SGHDN and FVKESK. The CDR3 spans 19 residues. Trimming took 1 base from V and 1 from J; bases not matched to a gene: 7. The CDR3 sequence: CASSQVVGTSGRASYEQYF. As DNA, the CDR3 is TGTGCCAGCAGCCAAGTTGTGGGGACTAGCGGGAGGGCTTCCTACGAGCAGTACTTC.